This TCR beta chain was recorded in a study of blood T cells in healthy people across ages. Points from the study as a whole: Per-million-T-cell TCR beta diversity fell roughly linearly with age.

Using a J-beta primer mix together with a sample-barcoded 5' primer, a second PCR was run for roughly 6 to 11 cycles. Each of the samples gave a minimum of 2.5 million paired-end reads that contained CDR3. One entry per CDR3 protein results from TCRdb running MiXCR on the 5' RACE reads. This sample has over 950,000 distinct CDR3 sequences, with roughly half found just once. The CDR3 extends over 15 amino acids. The V and J ends lost 4 bases and 4 bases respectively, with 17 bases between them. The germline V gene encodes CDR1 SGHRS and CDR2 YFSETQ. This clonotype was observed a handful of times. The antigen is undetermined.

The sample comprised blood. This sequence originates from a woman between 55 and 75 years old in good health. The genes are TRBV5-1 and TRBJ2-5; D is possibly TRBD2 (7 bases). The CDR3 here is CASSRKGGSRETQYF. The CDR3 bases are TGCGCCAGCAGCCGAAAGGGGGGGAGTCGAGAGACCCAGTACTTC.